This is a list of T cell receptor beta chains from one sample in a study of identical twins. TCRdb passed the 5' RACE reads through MiXCR, listing each CDR3 protein once. The table records hundreds of thousands of distinct CDR3 sequences, about 8.3% of them present only once. In addition, the sample was reused for a study of yellow fever vaccine responses in identical twins.

Sequencing was done on a sample of memory (CD45RO+) T cells sorted from blood. The receptors shown here come from a woman younger than 30 in good health. Both conserved end residues are part of each CDR3. The D gene is left open where the match is weak. Not all rows give a size; the values are once, few, many and, for expanded clones, a class.

clone_size d_call j_call cdr3_length v_call cdr3_nt cdr3_aa
many - TRBJ2-3 13 TRBV12-3/TRBV12-4 TGTGCCAGCAGGCAACAGGGATTAGATACGCAGTATTTT CASRQQGLDTQYF
many TRBD2 TRBJ2-3 14 TRBV25-1 TGTGCCAGCAGTAAGGGACTAGCGGGGGATACGCAGTATTTT CASSKGLAGDTQYF
many - TRBJ1-1 14 TRBV20-1 TGCAGTGCTAGGCCCGGGACTATGAACACTGAAGCTTTCTTT CSARPGTMNTEAFF
- - TRBJ2-5 13 TRBV6-4 TGTGCCAGCAGTGCCTGGGCAGGAGAGACCCAGTACTTC CASSAWAGETQYF
many - TRBJ2-3 16 TRBV7-3 TGTGCCAGCAGCTTAGGGACCGTGGGAGGCACAGATACGCAGTATTTT CASSLGTVGGTDTQYF
many - TRBJ1-1 14 TRBV6-1 TGTGCCAGCGCCAAATACACCCAGAACACTGAAGCTTTCTTT CASAKYTQNTEAFF
- TRBD2 TRBJ2-1 15 TRBV20-1 TGCAGTGCTACTGTTCTAGCGGGAGGCTTAAATGAGCAGTTCTTC CSATVLAGGLNEQFF
many - TRBJ2-1 13 TRBV29-1 TGCAGCGTTGGGCCAGGCTCCTACAATGAGCAGTTCTTC CSVGPGSYNEQFF
many TRBD2 TRBJ2-2 17 TRBV7-3 TGTGCCAGCAGCTTAACCTTTAGCGGGAAAAACACCGGGGAGCTGTTTTTT CASSLTFSGKNTGELFF
few TRBD2 TRBJ2-1 14 TRBV6-1 TGTGCCAGCAGTGCGGGACTAGAAGTCAATGAGCAGTTCTTC CASSAGLEVNEQFF
few TRBD2 TRBJ2-1 15 TRBV18 TGTGCCAGCTCAGACGCGGGACTATCGGGCAATGAGCAGTTCTTC CASSDAGLSGNEQFF
many - TRBJ2-6 16 TRBV9 TGTGCCAGCAGCGTCGCGCAACACTCTGGGGCCAACGTCCTGACTTTC CASSVAQHSGANVLTF
few - TRBJ2-7 12 TRBV20-1 TGCAGTGCTAGAGGACAGATCTACGAGCAGTACTTC CSARGQIYEQYF
many TRBD1 TRBJ1-1 14 TRBV28 TGTGCCAGCAGTTTCGGGACAGGGAGGTCTGAAGCTTTCTTT CASSFGTGRSEAFF
few - TRBJ1-1 13 TRBV28 TGTGCCAGCAGACTCCCACAGGTGACTGAAGCTTTCTTT CASRLPQVTEAFF
many TRBD1 TRBJ2-3 16 TRBV5-1 TGCGCCAGCAGCTTCTCGGGACAGGGGTGGACAGATACGCAGTATTTT CASSFSGQGWTDTQYF
- - TRBJ1-2 12 TRBV28 TGTGCCAGCAGTTCCGTGTCTGATGGCTACACCTTC CASSSVSDGYTF
- TRBD2 TRBJ2-1 15 TRBV20-1 TGCAGTGCTAGTGACGGGACTAGCGACTACAATGAGCAGTTCTTC CSASDGTSDYNEQFF
many TRBD2 TRBJ2-1 19 TRBV4-2 TGTGCCAGCAGCCTACTAGCGGGAGGAGGGCTTGGGGCGGACAATGAGCAGTTCTTC CASSLLAGGGLGADNEQFF
many TRBD2 TRBJ2-3 16 TRBV10-3 TGTGCCATCAGTGAAAGTCTTAGCGGGAGGGCCGATACGCAGTATTTT CAISESLSGRADTQYF
few - TRBJ2-1 18 TRBV12-3/TRBV12-4 TGTACCCTCTGTTTAGCGCTAATAGGAAGGGGGGACTACAATGAGCAGTTCTTC CTLCLALIGRGDYNEQFF
many - TRBJ2-7 14 TRBV20-1 TGCAGTGCTAGACCCAACGGGGACAACTACGAGCAGTACTTC CSARPNGDNYEQYF
many - TRBJ1-2 14 TRBV24-1 TGTGCCACCAGTGGCCCGGAATGGGACTATGGCTACACCTTC CATSGPEWDYGYTF
- - TRBJ1-1 13 TRBV5-1 TGCGCCAGCAGCGAACAGGCGGGCACTGAAGCTTTCTTT CASSEQAGTEAFF
- - TRBJ1-5 12 TRBV28 TGTGCCAGCAGCCTGGCCTATCAGCCCCAGCATTTT CASSLAYQPQHF
many TRBD2 TRBJ2-5 13 TRBV29-1 TGCAGCACGGGACTAGTGTACCAAGAGACCCAGTACTTC CSTGLVYQETQYF
few TRBD1 TRBJ1-3 15 TRBV3-1 TGTGCCAGCAGCCGAGGACAGGGGGGTGGAAACACCATATATTTT CASSRGQGGGNTIYF
- TRBD2 TRBJ2-1 16 TRBV4-1 TGCGCCAGCAGCCAACGTGGACTAGCGGGGGGGGGAGAGCAGTTCTTC CASSQRGLAGGGEQFF
few - TRBJ1-4 13 TRBV7-3 TGTGCCAGCAGCTTTGGACACGGCGAAAAACTGTTTTTT CASSFGHGEKLFF
few - TRBJ2-7 11 TRBV20-1 TGCAGTGCTCAAATAATCCCCGAGCAGTACTTC CSAQIIPEQYF
many TRBD2 TRBJ2-2 16 TRBV10-3 TGTGCCATCAGCGGAACGGGGATGGGAGGGACCGGGGAGCTGTTTTTT CAISGTGMGGTGELFF
few TRBD1 TRBJ2-7 15 TRBV5-1 TGCGCCAGCAGCCCCCCGGGACAGGGGCCCTACGAGCAGTACTTC CASSPPGQGPYEQYF
- - TRBJ1-1 14 TRBV6-2/TRBV6-3 TGTGCCAGCTTTACCAGGCAGACGAACACTGAAGCTTTCTTT CASFTRQTNTEAFF
- - TRBJ2-1 15 TRBV5-8 TGTGCCAGCAGCTTGCACCCTATGACTTACAATGAGCAGTTCTTC CASSLHPMTYNEQFF
many TRBD1 TRBJ1-1 16 TRBV12-3/TRBV12-4 TGTGCCAGCAGTTTAATATTCGGGACAGGGCCCTCTGAAGCTTTCTTT CASSLIFGTGPSEAFF
- TRBD1 TRBJ2-1 15 TRBV2 TGTGCCAGCAGCCGGGGACAGGGAGCATGGAATGAGCAGTTCTTC CASSRGQGAWNEQFF
many - TRBJ1-1 13 TRBV5-1 TGCGCCAGCAGCTCCCCCCGGGCATTTGAAGCTTTCTTT CASSSPRAFEAFF
many TRBD2 TRBJ2-5 15 TRBV3-1 TGTGCCAGCAGCCAACCGCTAGCGGGAGTCGTGACCCAGTACTTC CASSQPLAGVVTQYF
- - TRBJ2-1 16 TRBV5-1 TGCGCCAGCAGCTTGGACATAGCGAGCTCCTACAATGAGCAGTTCTTC CASSLDIASSYNEQFF
few TRBD2 TRBJ2-1 13 TRBV15 TGTGCCACCAGGCAACTAGCGGACAATGAGCAGTTCTTC CATRQLADNEQFF
few - TRBJ2-5 15 TRBV20-1 TGCAGTGCACCAGGGACCTCATTTGAATCGGAGACCCAGTACTTC CSAPGTSFESETQYF
few - TRBJ2-5 14 TRBV5-1 TGCGCCAGCAGCTCCACCGGGAGTCAAGAGACCCAGTACTTC CASSSTGSQETQYF
- - TRBJ2-2 16 TRBV7-3 TGTGCCAGCAGCTTAGGCCGGGACACCACCACCGGGGAGCTGTTTTTT CASSLGRDTTTGELFF
- - TRBJ2-5 12 TRBV20-1 TGCAGTGCCCCGCCGGGGCTAGAGGCCCAGTACTTC CSAPPGLEAQYF
- TRBD1 TRBJ1-1 15 TRBV7-2 TGTGCCAGCAGCTTAGATTGGGCAGGGGGCACTGAAGCTTTCTTT CASSLDWAGGTEAFF